This TCR beta chain was found in a study of technical replicates of blood from several donors. The data were produced by immunoSEQ multiplex PCR, yet TCRdb's version contains in-frame clones alone and is incomplete. This sample carries approximately 85,000 clones, approximately 93% of them seen once, and the ten largest clones take over 0.2%. CDR1 is ENHRY, CDR2 SYGVKD, per germline. This CDR3 comprises 15 residues. The J segment lost 7 bases and the V segment lost 2 bases, leaving 10 bases of the junction unmatched. The chain is built from TRBV10-3 and TRBJ2-7, with 8 positions matching TRBD1. This TCR was recovered from a human donor in good health. The specimen sequenced was T cells isolated from PBMCs. CDR3 bases: TGTGCCATCAGTGAGACCGGACAGGGATCGGGAGAGCAGTACTTC. Protein sequence: CAISETGQGSGEQYF.